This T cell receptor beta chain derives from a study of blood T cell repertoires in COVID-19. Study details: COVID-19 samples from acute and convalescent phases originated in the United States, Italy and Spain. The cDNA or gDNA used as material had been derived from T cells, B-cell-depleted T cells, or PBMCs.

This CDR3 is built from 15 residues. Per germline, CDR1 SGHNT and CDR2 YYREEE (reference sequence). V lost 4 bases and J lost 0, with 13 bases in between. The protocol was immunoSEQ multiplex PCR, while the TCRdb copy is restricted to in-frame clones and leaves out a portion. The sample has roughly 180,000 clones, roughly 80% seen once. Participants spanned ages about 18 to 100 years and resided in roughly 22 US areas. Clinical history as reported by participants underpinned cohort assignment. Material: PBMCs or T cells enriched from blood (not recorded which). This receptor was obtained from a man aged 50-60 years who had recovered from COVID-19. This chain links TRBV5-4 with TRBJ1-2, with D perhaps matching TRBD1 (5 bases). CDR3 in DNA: TGTGCCAGCAGCGTCAGACAGTTAGCTAACTATGGCTACACCTTC. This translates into CASSVRQLANYGYTF.